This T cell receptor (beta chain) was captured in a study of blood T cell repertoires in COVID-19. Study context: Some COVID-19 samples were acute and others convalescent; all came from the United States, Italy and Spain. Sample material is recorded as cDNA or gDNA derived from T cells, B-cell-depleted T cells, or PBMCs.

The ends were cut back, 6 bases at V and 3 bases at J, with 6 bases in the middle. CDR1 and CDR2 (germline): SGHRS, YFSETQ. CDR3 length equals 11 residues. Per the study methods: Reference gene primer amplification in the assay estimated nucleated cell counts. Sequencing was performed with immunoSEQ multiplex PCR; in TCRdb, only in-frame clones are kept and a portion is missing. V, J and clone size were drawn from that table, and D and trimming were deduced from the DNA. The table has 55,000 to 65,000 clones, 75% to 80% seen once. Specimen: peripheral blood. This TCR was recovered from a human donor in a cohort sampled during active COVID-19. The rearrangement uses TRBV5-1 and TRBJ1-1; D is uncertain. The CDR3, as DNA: TGCGCCAGCAAGGAGGACACTGAAGCTTTCTTT. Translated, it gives CASKEDTEAFF.